Shown below are 10 T cell receptor beta chains from a single sample sequenced in a study of identical twins. TCRdb redid the calling of the 5' RACE reads with MiXCR, one entry per CDR3 protein. The data show about 530,000 distinct CDR3 sequences, with approximately 14% seen just once and 0.35% to 0.45% held by the top ten. These data were also reused for a study on yellow fever vaccine responses in identical twins.

The sample comprised CD4+ T cells sorted from blood. These receptors all stem from a woman under 30 in good health.

V usage is TRBV5-1 and J usage is TRBJ1-1; D perhaps matches TRBD1 (6 bases). The CDR3 is made up of 13 amino acids. Deletions cut 8 bases from V and 6 bases from J, with 17 bases between. Per the germline V gene, CDR1 is SGHRS and CDR2 is YFSETQ. The CDR3 spells CASRITGSPEAFF. CDR3 coding DNA: TGCGCCAGTAGAATCACAGGGAGTCCTGAAGCTTTCTTT.

The chain combines TRBV6-1 with TRBJ2-1; 10 bases fit TRBD2. This CDR3 region has 15 residues. Germline CDR1 reads MNHNS; CDR2 reads SASEGT. Losses at the gene ends were 6 bases for V and 6 bases for J; bases not matched to a gene: 8. This CDR3 is CASSRSGGALNEQFF. The CDR3 DNA reads TGTGCCAGCAGCCGCAGCGGGGGGGCTCTCAATGAGCAGTTCTTC.

The chain is built from TRBV5-1 and TRBJ2-7; 8 bases fit TRBD1. V was clipped by 4 bases and J by 5 bases; unmatched bases: 5. This CDR3 spans 13 amino acids. From germline, CDR1 is SGHRS and CDR2 YFSETQ. DNA for the CDR3: TGCGCCAGCAGCCGGGGACAGGCCCACGAGCAGTACTTC. Amino acids: CASSRGQAHEQYF.

The CDR3 reads CSVRGTVPPAQYF. The CDR3 DNA is TGCAGCGTTCGAGGGACAGTCCCACCGGCCCAGTACTTC. The V and J genes are TRBV29-1 and TRBJ2-5; 7 nucleotides align to TRBD1. Germline V gene data show CDR1 as SQVTM and CDR2 as ANQGSEA. Trimming removed 5 bases from V and 9 bases from J; junction bases left unmatched: 12. The CDR3 loop spans 13 amino acids.

V gene TRBV20-1 combines with J gene TRBJ2-2; 8 bases match TRBD2. The germline V gene encodes CDR1 DFQATT and CDR2 SNEGSKA (reference sequence). The ends lost 1 base at V and 0 bases at J; junction bases unmatched: 1. The CDR3 contains 15 residues. The CDR3 DNA reads as TGCAGTGCTAGAGGGGGACTAGCGAACACCGGGGAGCTGTTTTTT. It encodes CSARGGLANTGELFF.

In DNA form, the CDR3 reads TGTGCCAGCAGTTTCCCCGGCATGAACACTGAAGCTTTCTTT. Its protein product is CASSFPGMNTEAFF. The chain is built from TRBV12-3 or TRBV12-4 and TRBJ1-1; no clear D gene. V lost 3 bases, J lost 0 bases, and 8 bases lay in between. The CDR3 is 14 amino acids.

This clonotype was detected only a few times. This chain links TRBV12-5 with TRBJ2-3; no firm D call. The CDR3 has 16 residues. V lost 0 bases and J lost 2, with 12 bases in between. CDR1 and CDR2 (germline): LGHNT, FRNRAP. The CDR3 sequence is CASGLVLTAFTDTQYF. The DNA of the CDR3 is TGTGCTAGTGGTTTGGTACTTACAGCCTTCACAGATACGCAGTATTTT.

The chain joins TRBV6-1 to TRBJ1-5; D is possibly TRBD1 (5 bases). The ends were cut back, 5 bases at V and 2 bases at J, with 19 bases in the middle. Looked up from germline, CDR1 is MNHNS and CDR2 is SASEGT. The CDR3 covers 17 residues. CDR3 in DNA: TGTGCCAGCAGTCCCCCCTGGAGGGGTTACGGCAATCAGCCCCAGCATTTT. Encoded protein: CASSPPWRGYGNQPQHF.

This clonotype was counted between two and nine times. V usage is TRBV5-1 and J usage is TRBJ2-3; 9 bases are a match to TRBD1. Per germline, CDR1 SGHRS and CDR2 YFSETQ. This CDR3 has 14 amino acids. V lost 4 bases and J lost 6; bases outside the gene matches: 6. The CDR3 region has the DNA TGCGCCAGCAGCCGGACAGGGGTTTCCGATACGCAGTATTTT. This codes for CASSRTGVSDTQYF.

The sample holds a few counts of this clonotype. This sequence joins TRBV6-6 and TRBJ2-3; tentative D call: TRBD2 (5 bases). Germline V gene sequence: CDR1 MNHNY, CDR2 SVGAGI (reference sequence). The CDR3 covers 13 residues. The germline V and J ends were trimmed by 6 bases and 5 bases, with 12 bases remaining between them. The CDR3 DNA follows: TGTGCCAGCAGAGGCGGTAGCGTAGATACGCAGTATTTT. It translates to CASRGGSVDTQYF.